This T cell receptor beta chain was captured in a study of T-cell memory formation after mild COVID-19. Study overall: Clusters of TCRs were largely donor specific.

CDR3 length: 15 amino acids. Germline loops: CDR1 SGHRS, CDR2 YFSETQ. Trimming at V came to 6 bases and at J to 1 base, leaving 8 bases not matched to a gene. From the 5' RACE reads, TCRdb called clonotypes with MiXCR, one entry per CDR3 protein. Found here are around 33,000 distinct CDR3 sequences, under 25% of them singletons; the top ten hold less than 2%. In its sample, this clonotype is medium-sized. This chain connects TRBV5-1 to TRBJ2-3; 7 bases agree with TRBD2. The sequenced sample consisted of PBMCs or a T cell subset sorted from them (not recorded which). The receptor's source is an adult who had mild COVID-19 (a few samples of this study predate the infection). Cell type and time point are not known. The CDR3 region is CASTLGGKGTDTQYF. CDR3 nucleotide sequence: TGCGCCAGCACCCTCGGGGGGAAGGGCACAGATACGCAGTATTTT. Full variable domain (missing parts from reference TRBV5-1 and TRBJ2-3): KAGVTQTPRYLIKTRGQQVTLSCSPISGHRSVSWYQQTPGQGLQFLFEYFSETQRNKGNFPGRFSGRQFSNSRSEMNVSTLELGDSALYLCASTLGGKGTDTQYFGPGTRLTVL.